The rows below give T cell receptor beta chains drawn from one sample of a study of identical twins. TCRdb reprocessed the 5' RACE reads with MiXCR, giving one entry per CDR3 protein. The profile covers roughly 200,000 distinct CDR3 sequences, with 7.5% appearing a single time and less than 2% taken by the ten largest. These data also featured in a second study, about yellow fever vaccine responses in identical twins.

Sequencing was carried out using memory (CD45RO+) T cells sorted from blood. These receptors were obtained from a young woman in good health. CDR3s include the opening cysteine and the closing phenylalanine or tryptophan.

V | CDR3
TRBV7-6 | CASSHKLRTVNEQFF
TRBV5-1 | CASSPIVAGGHEQYF
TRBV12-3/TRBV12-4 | CASSYGGQGSPLHF
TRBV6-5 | CASSLREGRETQYF
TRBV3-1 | CASSQPSTGIYEQYF
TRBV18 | CASSPSRDSPYEQYF
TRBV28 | CASSFAGYEQYF
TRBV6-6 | CASSQSLNTEAFF
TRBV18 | CASSPPGQVYNEQFF
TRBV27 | CASSFLGREQYF